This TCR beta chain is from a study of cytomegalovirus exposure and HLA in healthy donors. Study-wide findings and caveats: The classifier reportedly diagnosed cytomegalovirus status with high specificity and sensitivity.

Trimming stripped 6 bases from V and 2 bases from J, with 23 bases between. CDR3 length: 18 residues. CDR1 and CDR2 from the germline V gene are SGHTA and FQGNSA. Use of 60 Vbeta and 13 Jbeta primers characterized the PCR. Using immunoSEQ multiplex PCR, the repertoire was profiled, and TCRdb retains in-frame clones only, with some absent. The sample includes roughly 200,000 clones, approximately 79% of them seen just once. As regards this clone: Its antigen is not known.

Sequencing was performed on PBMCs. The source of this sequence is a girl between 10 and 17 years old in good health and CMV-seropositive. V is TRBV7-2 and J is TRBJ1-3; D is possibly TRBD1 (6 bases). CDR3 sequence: CASRMNGGGAVAGNTIYF. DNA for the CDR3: TGTGCCAGCAGGATGAATGGGGGGGGCGCGGTGGCTGGAAACACCATATATTTT. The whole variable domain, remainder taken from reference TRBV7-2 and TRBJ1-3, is GAGVSQSPSNKVTEKGKDVELRCDPISGHTALYWYRQSLGQGLEFLIYFQGNSAPDKSGLPSDRFSAERTGGSVSTLTIQRTQQEDSAVYLCASRMNGGGAVAGNTIYFGEGSWLTVV.